This TCR beta chain comes out of a study of identical twins. MiXCR, applied by TCRdb to the 5' RACE reads, yields one record per CDR3 protein. The sample records hundreds of thousands of distinct CDR3 sequences, approximately 7.8% being singletons. CDR1 is SGHRS, CDR2 YFSETQ, per germline. J was trimmed by 6 bases and V by 4 bases; bases with no gene match: 8. The CDR3 consists of 15 residues. These records were also assigned to another study, of yellow fever vaccine responses in identical twins.

This chain uses TRBV5-1 with TRBJ2-1; TRBD1 matches 9 bases. This TCR derives from a woman younger than 35 in good health. Input material: CD8+ T cells sorted from blood. For the CDR3, the DNA is TGCGCCAGCAGCCTAGACAGGGGGACTCTCAATGAGCAGTTCTTC. Translating it yields CASSLDRGTLNEQFF.